The entry below gives a single T cell receptor (beta chain) sequence along with its context. Its specific antigen is unknown. This sample is drawn from a study of control samples from healthy donors and cancer patients (dated by TCRdb to the early 2020s). Library preparation employed the immunoSEQ multiplex PCR assay. The source is immuneACCESS, and TCRdb retained only in-frame sequences with V and J called. Part of the clones is not carried over; for the studies checked, unresolved V genes explain less than half of this, and the remainder is unexplained. The sample's table covers under 200,000 clones. Roughly 2% of the sample is taken by the ten largest. The CDR3 runs 14 residues from the cysteine to the phenylalanine. Only the CDR3 DNA stays, 42 bases, in frame from base 1. Trimming costs V 2 bases and J 7 bases, and their ends lie 13 bases apart. According to the germline V gene (reference sequence), CDR1 reads SGHKS and CDR2 reads YYEKEE.

The receptor was isolated from a woman in her twenties or thirties in good health. The chain uses TRBV5-5 and TRBJ1-5; no D gene can be assigned with confidence. Sequencing was done on a sample of blood. The sequence in DNA is TGTGCCAGCAGCTTCGGCCTCTTAGGCCAGCCCCAGCATTTT. Translation gives CASSFGLLGQPQHF.